The 23 T cell receptor beta chains reported below all come from one sample, sequenced in a study of blood T cell repertoires in COVID-19 (dated by TCRdb to about 2020). Preparation of the library involved the immunoSEQ multiplex PCR assay. The immuneACCESS repertoire file appears here via TCRdb, limited to in-frame rearrangements. These files lack a portion of the clones; in checked studies, under half of the deficit traces to unresolved V genes, and the cause of the others is not known. This sample is represented by 150,000 to 200,000 clones; 90% to 95% of them were singletons. The ten largest clones capture roughly 4.5% of the sample. Source material: peripheral blood. The source is a woman aged 45-59 years with acute or convalescent COVID-19.

V usage is TRBV5-4 and J usage is TRBJ1-3; possible D gene TRBD1, 6 bases. Germline V gene data show CDR1 as SGHNT and CDR2 as YYREEE (reference sequence). V was shortened by 5 bases and J by 4 bases, with 16 bases between the two germline ends. The CDR3 sequence is 15 residues long. CDR3 coding DNA: TGTGCCAGCAGGGCACAGGGCGCGGAGGGAAACACCATATATTTT. Translation gives CASRAQGAEGNTIYF.

The V and J genes are TRBV4-2 and TRBJ1-1; 9 nucleotides agree with TRBD1. Germline V CDR1 and CDR2: LGHNA, YNFKEQ. Trimming at V came to 2 bases and at J to 1 base, leaving 5 bases not matched to a gene. CDR3 size: 16 residues. CDR3 region: CASSQWDRAKNTEAFF. CDR3 nucleotides: TGTGCCAGCAGCCAATGGGACAGGGCTAAGAACACTGAAGCTTTCTTT.

The rearrangement joins TRBV18 to TRBJ2-1; 10 nucleotides line up with TRBD1. CDR1 and CDR2 from the germline V gene are KGHSH and LQKENI. V was pared by 7 bases and J by 4 bases, with 7 bases of the junction left unmatched. The CDR3 is 15 amino acids. CDR3 protein: CASLAGTGDYNEQFF. The CDR3 nucleotides read TGTGCCAGCTTGGCCGGGACAGGGGATTACAATGAGCAGTTCTTC.

V usage is TRBV3-1 (or the pseudogene TRBV3-2) and J usage is TRBJ2-7; D may be TRBD2 (6 bases). This CDR3 has 13 residues. V was shortened by 4 bases and J by 6 bases, with 13 bases between the two germline ends. Germline-derived CDR1 and CDR2 are LGHDT and YNNKEL (reference sequence). This CDR3 reads CASSPRVGGEQYF. The CDR3 bases are TGTGCCAGCAGCCCGCGCGTGGGGGGCGAGCAGTACTTC.

The V call is TRBV3-1 (or the pseudogene TRBV3-2), the J call TRBJ2-3, with 8 bases matching TRBD2. Germline V lookup: CDR1 LGHDT, CDR2 YNNKEL (reference sequence). The V and J ends lost 1 base and 3 bases, in that order; junction bases with no gene match: 3. There are 15 residues in the CDR3. The CDR3 region has the DNA TGTGCCAGCAGCCAAGGCGGGACTAGTACAGATACGCAGTATTTT. It specifies CASSQGGTSTDTQYF.

DNA of the CDR3: TGCAGCGTTGAACACCCCGACAGGGAAAAATTGGAGAATGAGCAGTTCTTC. Translating gives CSVEHPDREKLENEQFF. The V and J genes are TRBV29-1 and TRBJ2-1; 7 bases fit TRBD1. This CDR3 has 17 residues. With V trimmed by 2 bases and J by 7 bases, 17 bases remained unmatched. Germline CDR1 is SQVTM and CDR2 is ANQGSEA.

This clone was seen a handful of times. V and J are TRBV19 and TRBJ2-7; 10 bases map to TRBD1. The trim removed 6 bases at V and 6 bases at J, leaving 14 bases unmatched. CDR3 length: 16 residues. Germline V gene data show CDR1 as LNHDA and CDR2 as SQIVND (reference sequence). The CDR3 region has the DNA TGTGCCAGTAGCTTCCTTACGCCGGGACAGGGGCTCGAGCAGTACTTC. It yields the protein CASSFLTPGQGLEQYF.

The gene calls are TRBV11-2 and TRBJ1-2; 8 nucleotides match TRBD1. CDR3 length: 17 amino acids. Trimming at V came to 0 bases and at J to 4 bases, leaving 10 bases not matched to a gene. CDR1 is SGHAT and CDR2 is FQNNGV in the germline V gene. The CDR3 loop is CASSLDGGQGQIYGYTF. The CDR3 DNA is TGTGCCAGCAGCTTAGATGGTGGACAGGGACAAATCTATGGCTACACCTTC.

For the CDR3, the DNA is TGTGCCAGCACCCCGAGTGGGGCGGGAGTTGCGGACTACGAGCAGTACTTC. It is translated as CASTPSGAGVADYEQYF. The chain couples TRBV28 to TRBJ2-7, with 7 nucleotides matching TRBD2. The CDR3 contains 17 residues. CDR1 MDHEN and CDR2 SYDVKM come from the germline V gene. V was clipped by 7 bases and J by 3 bases; unmatched bases: 18.

V gene TRBV6-5 combines with J gene TRBJ2-7, with 14 bases fitting TRBD2. The CDR3 totals 14 residues. Germline CDR1 is MNHEY and CDR2 is SVGAGI. Unmatched junction bases numbered 8, after V lost 10 bases and J lost 6 bases. CDR3 sequence reads: CATQGLAGESEQYF. As DNA, the CDR3 is TGTGCCACCCAGGGACTAGCGGGAGAATCCGAGCAGTACTTC.

CDR3 DNA: TGTGCCACCAGTGACAGGGTGGGGCAGCCCCAGCATTTT. Its protein product is CATSDRVGQPQHF. The chain employs TRBV24-1 and TRBJ1-5, with D perhaps TRBD1 (5 bases). The germline gives CDR1 KGHDR, CDR2 SFDVKD. Between the trimmed V and J ends, which lost 4 bases and 7 bases, there was a span of 10 bases. There are 13 residues in the CDR3.

The genes are TRBV2 and TRBJ1-4; D is possibly TRBD1 (6 bases). The CDR3 runs 15 residues. Trimming left V 6 bases short and J 1 base short, with 12 bases between. CDR1 and CDR2 from the germline V gene are SNHLY and FYNNEI. The CDR3: CASRGQGLTNEKLFF. The CDR3 DNA is TGTGCCAGCAGGGGCCAGGGGCTAACTAATGAAAAACTGTTTTTT.

The V gene is TRBV28, the J gene TRBJ1-5, with D tentatively TRBD1 (5 bases). The V and J ends lost 6 bases and 3 bases respectively, with 30 bases between them. Germline-derived CDR1 and CDR2 are MDHEN and SYDVKM. The CDR3 loop spans 20 amino acids. The CDR3 bases are TGTGCCAGCAGCTCACATTGGTTTATCCAGGGTGTGAGTGTCAATCAGCCCCAGCATTTT. Protein sequence: CASSSHWFIQGVSVNQPQHF.

The V call is TRBV28, the J call TRBJ2-7; 7 nucleotides agree with TRBD2. The CDR3 runs to 15 residues. V trimming: 6 bases; J trimming: 2 bases; junction bases outside the gene matches: 10. Germline V CDR1 and CDR2: MDHEN, SYDVKM. CDR3 amino acids: CASRLPSGEAYEQYF. The CDR3 nucleotides are TGTGCCAGCAGACTTCCTAGCGGAGAGGCCTACGAGCAGTACTTC.

In this sample, this clone turned up once. The chain is built from TRBV6-5 and TRBJ1-3, with no clear D. This CDR3 comprises 14 residues. V was clipped by 6 bases and J by 4 bases, with 13 bases between them. Germline values: CDR1 MNHEY, CDR2 SVGAGI. The CDR3 region is CASRVRWSGNTIYF. In nucleotides, the CDR3 is TGTGCCAGCAGGGTGAGGTGGTCCGGAAACACCATATATTTT.

As DNA, the CDR3 is TGTGCCAGCAGCTTGGCCGGAGGGGTGGACACTGAAGCTTTCTTT. Translated, it gives CASSLAGGVDTEAFF. This chain links TRBV5-6 with TRBJ1-1; perhaps TRBD1 as D (5 bases). This CDR3 region has 15 residues. Trimming left V 0 bases short and J 3 bases short, with 12 bases between. Germline V lookup: CDR1 SGHDT, CDR2 YYEEEE.

The chain links TRBV24-1 to TRBJ2-1; TRBD2 matches at 10 bases. V lost 5 bases, J lost 4 bases, and 10 bases stayed unmatched. This CDR3 contains 17 residues. The V gene's germline CDR1 is KGHDR and CDR2 SFDVKD. CDR3 nucleotide sequence: TGTGCCACCAGTGGTTCGGGAATAGCGGGAGGATACAATGAGCAGTTCTTC. This encodes CATSGSGIAGGYNEQFF.

The rearrangement uses TRBV6-5 and TRBJ2-7; D uncertain. Trimming left V 6 bases short and J 4 bases short, with 13 bases between. The germline CDR1 and CDR2 sequences are MNHEY and SVGAGI. The CDR3 is 13 residues long. The DNA for the CDR3 is TGTGCCAGCAGATCAACAGTTCCGTACGAGCAGTACTTC. The encoded protein is CASRSTVPYEQYF.

V is TRBV6-5 and J is TRBJ1-2; D gene uncertain. The V gene's germline CDR1 is MNHEY and CDR2 SVGAGI. The CDR3 extends over 13 amino acids. With 6 bases removed from V and 5 bases from J, the gap between germline ends came to 13 bases. Here the CDR3 reads CASRDAGPYGYTF. For the CDR3, the DNA is TGTGCCAGCAGGGACGCGGGTCCTTATGGCTACACCTTC.

The genes are TRBV6-5 and TRBJ1-3; tentatively, D is TRBD1 (6 bases). The germline V gene has CDR1 MNHEY and CDR2 SVGAGI. CDR3 length equals 16 residues. The V end lost 0 bases, the J end lost 0 bases, and 9 bases lay between the germline ends. Here the CDR3 reads CASSYSRTVSGNTIYF. DNA for the CDR3: TGTGCCAGCAGTTACTCAAGGACAGTCTCTGGAAACACCATATATTTT.

The chain uses TRBV5-1 and TRBJ1-2; 8 nucleotides line up with TRBD1. The CDR3 runs 14 residues. Germline CDR1 and CDR2: SGHRS and YFSETQ. The junction had 5 bases not matched to a gene; V was cut back by 0 bases and J by 7 bases. CDR3 sequence: CASSLDRGISGYTF. The CDR3 coding sequence is TGCGCCAGCAGCTTGGACAGGGGGATAAGTGGCTACACCTTC.

This clone was observed a single time. V usage is TRBV3-1 (or the pseudogene TRBV3-2) and J usage is TRBJ2-1, with 8 positions matching TRBD2. This CDR3 spans 15 amino acids. The J segment lost 7 bases and the V segment lost 2 bases, leaving 7 bases of the junction unmatched. The germline CDR1 and CDR2 sequences are LGHDT and YNNKEL (reference sequence). The CDR3, as DNA: TGTGCCAGCAGCCAATGGCTAGCGGGTGATAATGAGCAGTTCTTC. This translates into CASSQWLAGDNEQFF.

The chain has TRBV19 and TRBJ2-2; unclear D gene. CDR3 length equals 15 residues. V was clipped by 4 bases and J by 0 bases, with 9 bases between them. Germline V gene data show CDR1 as LNHDA and CDR2 as SQIVND (reference sequence). CDR3 sequence reads: CASSTWATNTGELFF. CDR3 sequence (DNA): TGTGCCAGTAGTACATGGGCCACGAACACCGGGGAGCTGTTTTTT.